The text below deals with one TCR beta chain. This clonotype was found many times. Its antigen remains undetermined. Per-nucleotide qualities are absent, and no much larger clonotype sits a single base away. The data derive from a study of T cells in Graves' hyperthyroidism and ophthalmopathy (dated by TCRdb to the late 2010s). In terms of the full investigation: Peripheral blood samples were taken at initial diagnosis, before any treatment was given. An independent validation cohort of under 20 hyperthyroidism patients and about 15 patients who later progressed to ophthalmopathy tested prospective prediction of ophthalmopathy. The paper reports TCR Vbeta CDR3 sequencing of approximately 130 peripheral blood samples: approximately 43 ophthalmopathy, under 80 hyperthyroidism and approximately 17 progressor patients. To identify TCR V-J signatures that set the groups apart, the researchers used a discovery cohort of more than 95 patients, made up of under 50 with Graves' ophthalmopathy and approximately 57 with stable Graves' hyperthyroidism. After sampling, hyperthyroidism patients received methimazole starting at 30 mg daily, and ophthalmopathy patients received high-dose intravenous methylprednisolone. The approximately 90 discovery patients were randomly split 7:3 into training and test sets. In addition, the study compared T-cell repertoires in thyroid tissue and in blood from roughly 6 Graves' hyperthyroidism patients.

Counted from cysteine to phenylalanine, this CDR3 has 14 amino acids. Only the CDR3 region is kept as DNA, spanning 42 bases read in frame from base 1. From the germline V gene, CDR1 is SQVTM and CDR2 is ANQGSEA. V and J are trimmed by 7 bases and 2 bases, and the gene matches miss 4 bases of the junction. Graves' hyperthyroidism was defined as stable when no progression to ophthalmopathy occurred over 18 months of follow-up. The hyperthyroidism patients were between 18 and 65 years old and newly diagnosed, with a disease duration of less than 2 months. Patients with uncontrolled infections, other autoimmune diseases, pregnancy or lactation were excluded. Diagnoses were established on the basis of clinical symptoms, serum thyroxine and TRAb, thyroid ultrasound, and orbital computed tomography. Ficoll-Paque density gradient centrifugation was used to isolate PBMCs from about 9.4 ml of fresh peripheral blood. Total RNA was extracted using Trizol reagent, and RNA quality was assessed on an Agilent 2100 Bioanalyzer.

Overall study outcomes, separate from this receptor: Most expanded thyroid clonotypes (frequency above 0.001) were also detected in blood, a finding suggesting that blood repertoires may reflect thyroid immune responses. During validation, the model predicted progression to ophthalmopathy a median of about 5.9 months ahead of onset, with around 71% sensitivity and around 72% specificity. Sample size was not statistically predetermined, and blinding of investigators to group allocation was not performed. A 13 V-J signature model separated ophthalmopathy from stable hyperthyroidism, with around 90% sensitivity and 81.08% specificity in cross-validation and 80%/75% in testing.

TCR beta CDR3 regions were amplified from RNA transcripts. The first round of RT-PCR for the TCR CDR3 was performed with the HTBI primer set and the Qiagen OneStep RT-PCR kit. The libraries were constructed in a second round of multiplex PCR and then size-selected and purified. Sequencing of the libraries was done on an Illumina HiSeq2000 using paired-end 100 bp reads. The paper's processing steps were these. Raw data were processed with SOAPnuke, discarding reads with adapters, uncalled bases, mean Phred below 15, or no exact constant-primer or identifier match. High-quality paired reads were merged with COPE v1.2.5, and unique nucleotide sequences were defined as clonotypes. MiTCR v1.1 was used to align the clonotypes against IMGT TRBV, TRBD and TRBJ reference segments. The analysis was restricted to V-J combinations with a frequency above 0.0001, which together covered about 99% of the repertoires. The TCS score was defined as the ratio of F50 (clonal expansion) to E x V (chaos), calculated using BLOSUM62-based TCRdist between CDR3 peptides within each V-J. Welch's t-statistics and random forest reduced 500 to 650 V-J features to roughly 13, which were used in a naive Bayes classifier (R e1071). The raw public reads went through TCRdb reprocessing: fastp at Q25, MiXCR clone calling, in-frame beta chains kept. Each CDR3 protein appears once, grouped with its most common genes and DNA. The V and J calls reflect TCRdb's pipeline rather than the authors' work. The sample table lists about 720,000 distinct CDR3 sequences, about 17% of them with a count of one. Under 8.5% of the sample rests with the top ten.

The rearranged chain carries TRBV29-1 and TRBJ2-7, with TRBD2 matching 14 junction bases. Sequencing was carried out using blood. The clonotype originates from a man aged 18 to 30 with Graves' hyperthyroidism. The CDR3 sequence is CSARGLAGAYEQYF. DNA sequence: TGCAGCGCCCGGGGACTAGCGGGAGCCTACGAGCAGTACTTC.